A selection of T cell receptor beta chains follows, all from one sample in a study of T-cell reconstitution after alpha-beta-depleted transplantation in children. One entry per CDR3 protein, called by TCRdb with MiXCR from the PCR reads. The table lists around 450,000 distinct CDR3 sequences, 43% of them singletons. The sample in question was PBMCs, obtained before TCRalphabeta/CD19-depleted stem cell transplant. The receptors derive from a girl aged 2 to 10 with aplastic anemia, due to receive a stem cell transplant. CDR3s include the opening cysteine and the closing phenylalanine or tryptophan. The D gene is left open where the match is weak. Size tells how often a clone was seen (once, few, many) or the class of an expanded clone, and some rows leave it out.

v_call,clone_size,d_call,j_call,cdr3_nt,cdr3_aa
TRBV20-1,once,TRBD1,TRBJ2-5,TGCAGTGCTCCCAGGACAGGGGCAAGTCAAGAGACCCAGTACTTC,CSAPRTGASQETQYF
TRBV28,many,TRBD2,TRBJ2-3,TGTGCCAGCAGGGGAGGGTATAGCACAGATACGCAGTATTTT,CASRGGYSTDTQYF
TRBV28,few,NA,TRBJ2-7,TGTGCCAGCAGTTCGACGGTCCGGCTGACAAGCACCTACGAGCAGTACTTC,CASSSTVRLTSTYEQYF
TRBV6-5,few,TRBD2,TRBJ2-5,TGTGCCAGCAGTTACTCGGGCGGGGGCCAAGAGACCCAGTACTTC,CASSYSGGGQETQYF
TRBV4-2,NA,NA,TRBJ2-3,TGTGCCAGCAGCCAAGCGGGGGTTGGAGATACGCAGTATTTT,CASSQAGVGDTQYF
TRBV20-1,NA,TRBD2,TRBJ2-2,TGCAGTGCTCCACGAGCGGGAGGCCCCACCGGGGAGCTGTTTTTT,CSAPRAGGPTGELFF
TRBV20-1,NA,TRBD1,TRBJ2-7,TGCAGTGCGTCAGCCGGGACAGAAACCTACGAGCAGTACTTC,CSASAGTETYEQYF
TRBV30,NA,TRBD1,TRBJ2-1,TGTGCCTCGACAGGGGGCCTGGGGTACAATGAGCAGTTCTTC,CASTGGLGYNEQFF
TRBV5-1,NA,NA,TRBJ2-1,TGCGCCAGCAGCTTGGTGACCCGCAATGAGCAGTTCTTC,CASSLVTRNEQFF
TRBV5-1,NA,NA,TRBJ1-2,TGCGCCAGCAGCTTGATTTTTGACGACTATGGCTACACCTTC,CASSLIFDDYGYTF
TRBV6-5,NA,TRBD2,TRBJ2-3,TGTGCCAGCATTAGACTAGCGGGGGTAGATACGCAGTATTTT,CASIRLAGVDTQYF
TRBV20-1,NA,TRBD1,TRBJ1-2,TGCAGTGCTAGGGGAGGGGGCGCATTCGGCTACACCTTC,CSARGGGAFGYTF
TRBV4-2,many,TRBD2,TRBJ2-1,TGTGCCAGCAGCCAAGATGGAGCGGGAGGGCCCTACAATGAGCAGTTCTTC,CASSQDGAGGPYNEQFF
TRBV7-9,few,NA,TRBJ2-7,TGTGCCAGCAGCCCTGGGACAGAGCGGGACGAGCAGTACTTC,CASSPGTERDEQYF
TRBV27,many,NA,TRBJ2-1,TGTGCCACCGGATACAATGAGCAGTTCTTC,CATGYNEQFF
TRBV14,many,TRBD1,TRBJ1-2,TGTGCCAGCAGCCAAGATGCGGGACAGGGCCCTTCTCGATATGGCTACACCTTC,CASSQDAGQGPSRYGYTF
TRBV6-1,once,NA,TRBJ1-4,TGTGCCAGCAGTCCACTACAGGGATCAGGGGAAAAACTGTTTTTT,CASSPLQGSGEKLFF
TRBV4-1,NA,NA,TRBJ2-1,TGCGCCAGCAGCCAAGATTGGTCCTCCTACAATGAGCAGTTCTTC,CASSQDWSSYNEQFF
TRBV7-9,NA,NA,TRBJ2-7,TGTGCCAGCGGCTGGTCTTACGAGCAGTACTTC,CASGWSYEQYF
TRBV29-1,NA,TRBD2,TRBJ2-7,TGCAGCGTTGAAAGCGGGAGCTCCTACGAGCAGTACTTC,CSVESGSSYEQYF
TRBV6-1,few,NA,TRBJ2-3,TGTGCCACCTCAGTGAACTCCCCTGCCCACACAGATACGCAGTATTTT,CATSVNSPAHTDTQYF
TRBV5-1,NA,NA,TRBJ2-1,TGCGCCAGCAGCCCACTAGAGGTTCATGACAATGAGCAGTTCTTC,CASSPLEVHDNEQFF
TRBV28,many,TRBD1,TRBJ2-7,TGTGCCAGCAGTCGAGCCGGGACAGGGACTTACGAGCAGTACTTC,CASSRAGTGTYEQYF
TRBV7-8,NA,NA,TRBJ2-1,TGTGCCAGCAGCTTATCCGAGGGTCCCCTCAATGAGCAGTTCTTC,CASSLSEGPLNEQFF
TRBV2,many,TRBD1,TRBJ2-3,TGTGCCAGCAGTGAAGGGGACAGGGGCCCCACAGATACGCAGTATTTT,CASSEGDRGPTDTQYF
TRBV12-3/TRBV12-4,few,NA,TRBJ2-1,TGTGCCAGCCGGAGACCTAGCTCCTACAATGAGCAGTTCTTC,CASRRPSSYNEQFF
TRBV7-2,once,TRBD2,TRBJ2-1,TGTGCCAGCAGCGTCCCGGGACTAGCGGCCCTCAGTGAGCAGTTCTTC,CASSVPGLAALSEQFF
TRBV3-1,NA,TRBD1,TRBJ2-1,TGTGCCAGCAGCCCCCGGACAGGGGACCCCTACAATGAGCAGTTCTTC,CASSPRTGDPYNEQFF
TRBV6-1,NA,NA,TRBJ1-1,TGTGCCAGCAGTGCCGGGAATCTAAACACTGAAGCTTTCTTT,CASSAGNLNTEAFF
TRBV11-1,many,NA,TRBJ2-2,TGTGCCAGCAGCTTACCCAGGTTGTTTGACACAGACACCGGGGAGCTGTTTTTT,CASSLPRLFDTDTGELFF
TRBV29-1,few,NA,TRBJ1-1,TGCAGCGCCGACGGGGGGACTCCCCAAGCTTTCTTT,CSADGGTPQAFF
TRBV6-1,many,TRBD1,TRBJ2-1,TGTGCCAGCAGCCTACAGGGGGGACGATACAATGAGCAGTTCTTC,CASSLQGGRYNEQFF
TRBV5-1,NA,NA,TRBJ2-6,TGCGCCAGCAGCTTACCGGGGAGTGATTCTGGGGCCAACGTCCTGACTTTC,CASSLPGSDSGANVLTF
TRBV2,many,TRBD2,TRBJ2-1,TGTGCCAGCAGTGAAGTCGCGGGAGGGCCTTTTGAGCAGTTCTTC,CASSEVAGGPFEQFF
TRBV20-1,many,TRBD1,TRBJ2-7,TGCAGTGCTTTAGGGACAGAGACCTACGAGCAGTACTTC,CSALGTETYEQYF
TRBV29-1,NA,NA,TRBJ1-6,TGCAGCGTTGTAGACACCTATGGTTCACCCCTCCACTTT,CSVVDTYGSPLHF
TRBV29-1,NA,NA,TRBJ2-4,TGCAGCGTTGTCGGCTGGGAGGCCAAAAACATTCAGTACTTC,CSVVGWEAKNIQYF
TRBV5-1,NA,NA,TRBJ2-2,TGCGCCAGCAGCCTAAGGACACAGAACACCGGGGAGCTGTTTTTT,CASSLRTQNTGELFF
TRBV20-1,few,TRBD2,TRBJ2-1,TGCAGTGCTAGAGATCCTCTAGCGGGAGGGGCAGGTGAGCAGTTCTTC,CSARDPLAGGAGEQFF
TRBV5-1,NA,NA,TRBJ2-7,TGCGCCAGCAGCTTGCGGCAGGGTCTCTACGAGCAGTACTTC,CASSLRQGLYEQYF
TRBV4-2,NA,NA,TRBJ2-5,TGTGCCAGCAGCCCTTCTGTGACGGAGCGGGAGACCCAGTACTTC,CASSPSVTERETQYF